This entry lists 5 T cell receptor beta chains sequenced from one sample in a study of control samples from healthy donors and cancer patients. Assay: immunoSEQ multiplex PCR; the TCRdb copy retains only in-frame clones and omits some. The sample lists more than 150,000 clones, 80% to 95% occurring once. Sequenced sample: blood. These receptors were collected from a man aged 18 to 29 in good health.

The chain carries TRBV30 and TRBJ2-2; D may be TRBD1 (5 bases). Trimming cost V 7 bases and J 2 bases, with 14 bases left between them. CDR1 and CDR2 from the germline V gene are GTSNPN and SVGIG (reference sequence). This CDR3 spans 14 amino acids. The CDR3 sequence: CASLGEFNTGELFF. The CDR3 coding sequence is TGTGCCTCTCTAGGGGAATTCAACACCGGGGAGCTGTTTTTT. Complete variable domain (other parts from reference TRBV30 and TRBJ2-2): SQTIHQWPATLVQPVGSPLSLECTVEGTSNPNLYWYRQAAGRGLQLLFYSVGIGQISSEVPQNLSASRPQDRQFILSSKKLLLSDSGFYLCASLGEFNTGELFFGEGSRLTVL.

This rearrangement joins TRBV15 to TRBJ1-2; a weak D match, TRBD1 (5 bases). Trimming shortened V by 8 bases and J by 4 bases, and 14 bases separated the two germline ends. Germline CDR1 reads LNHNV; CDR2 reads YYDKDF (reference sequence). The CDR3 is 13 residues long. The CDR3 here is CATQNSQGYGYTF. CDR3 DNA sequence: TGTGCCACCCAAAATTCCCAGGGCTATGGCTACACCTTC.

CDR3 DNA sequence: TGTGCCAGCAGTTTATCTATACGGGGCCCATCCGAGCAGTACTTC. Amino acids: CASSLSIRGPSEQYF. This chain uses TRBV28 with TRBJ2-7; either TRBD1 or TRBD2 may fit D (5 bases each). V lost 1 base, J lost 6 bases, and 16 bases lay in between. The CDR3 has 15 amino acids. Germline V lookup: CDR1 MDHEN, CDR2 SYDVKM.

J is TRBJ1-5 and V is TRBV19, with D possibly being TRBD1 (6 bases). This CDR3 contains 13 residues. The ends were cut back, 7 bases at V and 4 bases at J, with 11 bases in the middle. Looked up from germline, CDR1 is LNHDA and CDR2 is SQIVND (reference sequence). The CDR3: CASTLQGNQPQHF. CDR3 DNA sequence: TGTGCCAGTACCCTACAGGGAAATCAGCCCCAGCATTTT.

The V call is TRBV5-4, the J call TRBJ2-3; possible D gene TRBD2, 5 bases. Germline-derived CDR1 and CDR2 are SGHNT and YYREEE (reference sequence). The CDR3 contains 15 residues. Trimming stripped 4 bases from V and 11 bases from J, with 23 bases between. The CDR3: CASSTNMDWKIEQYF. The CDR3 DNA reads as TGTGCCAGCAGCACAAACATGGACTGGAAGATAGAGCAGTATTTT.